Listed below are T cell receptor beta chains from one sample, sequenced in a study of cytomegalovirus exposure and HLA in healthy donors. The data were produced by immunoSEQ multiplex PCR, yet TCRdb's version contains in-frame clones alone and is incomplete. In the table there are around 31,000 clones, more than 75% of which are singletons. Sequenced: PBMCs. The receptors shown here come from a boy aged 10-17 years in good health and CMV-seronegative. Both conserved end residues are part of each CDR3. Each record gives: CDR3 DNA, CDR3 protein, clone size, J gene, D gene, V gene. D genes are given only for firm matches. Size tells how often a clone was seen (once, few, many) or the class of an expanded clone, and some rows leave it out.

DNA: TGCGCCAGCAGCCAGGGCAGGGGCGAAAAACTGTTTTTT; CDR3: CASSQGRGEKLFF; size: few; J: TRBJ1-4; D: NA; V: TRBV4-3
DNA: TGCGCCAGCAGTGTCTCGGGGAGCACAGATACGCAGTATTTT; CDR3: CASSVSGSTDTQYF; size: NA; J: TRBJ2-3; D: NA; V: TRBV10-1
DNA: TGTGCCACCAGCAGAGAAGGGGTAGAATCCTATAATTCACCCCTCCACTTT; CDR3: CATSREGVESYNSPLHF; size: NA; J: TRBJ1-6; D: NA; V: TRBV15
DNA: TGTGCCAGCAGCTTGCCAGGGAGAAACACCATATATTTT; CDR3: CASSLPGRNTIYF; size: once; J: TRBJ1-3; D: NA; V: TRBV5-4
DNA: TGTGCCACCGACCACCGGGGGGGCATCTGGGCCATGGTGGGCACAGATACGCAGTATTTT; CDR3: CATDHRGGIWAMVGTDTQYF; size: once; J: TRBJ2-3; D: TRBD2; V: TRBV2
DNA: TGTGCCAGCAGCTTAGTGGGACTAGCTAGCAATGAGCAGTTCTTC; CDR3: CASSLVGLASNEQFF; size: NA; J: TRBJ2-1; D: TRBD2; V: TRBV7-6
DNA: TGTGCCAGCAGTGAATCGTGGACAGGGCGCGCCGGCTACACCTTC; CDR3: CASSESWTGRAGYTF; size: NA; J: TRBJ1-2; D: TRBD1; V: TRBV2
DNA: TGTGCCAGCAGTGAAGCGCTTCTGGGAGGGCAGCCCCAGCATTTT; CDR3: CASSEALLGGQPQHF; size: NA; J: TRBJ1-5; D: NA; V: TRBV6-1
DNA: TGCAGCGTTGCGGGCAGGGGGAATGAGCAGTTCTTC; CDR3: CSVAGRGNEQFF; size: NA; J: TRBJ2-1; D: TRBD1; V: TRBV29-1
DNA: TGTGCCAGCAGCGTGGGACAGGGGAAAGGCTACACCTTC; CDR3: CASSVGQGKGYTF; size: few; J: TRBJ1-2; D: TRBD1; V: TRBV7-8
DNA: TGTGCCAGCAGCTTAGATCTAAGCCGTACGGGAGGCTACACCTTC; CDR3: CASSLDLSRTGGYTF; size: NA; J: TRBJ1-2; D: NA; V: TRBV11-2
DNA: TGTGCCAGCAGCAAGAGGACAGGAGCCTACGAGCAGTACTTC; CDR3: CASSKRTGAYEQYF; size: NA; J: TRBJ2-7; D: TRBD1; V: TRBV5-6
DNA: TGTGCCAGCAGCTTGGGCGGGGGGCCTGGGGATGAGCAGTTCTTC; CDR3: CASSLGGGPGDEQFF; size: few; J: TRBJ2-1; D: TRBD2; V: TRBV7-6
DNA: TGCGCCAGCAGCGGCGGGGGGGCCGCCTACAATGAGCAGTTCTTC; CDR3: CASSGGGAAYNEQFF; size: NA; J: TRBJ2-1; D: TRBD2; V: TRBV5-1
DNA: TGTGCCAGCAGTTTATTCCAGGGGGTTGGGGAAAAACTGTTTTTT; CDR3: CASSLFQGVGEKLFF; size: NA; J: TRBJ1-4; D: TRBD1; V: TRBV27
DNA: TGTGCCAGCAGCGCACAGGGGGCGGATATCTATGGCTACACCTTC; CDR3: CASSAQGADIYGYTF; size: NA; J: TRBJ1-2; D: TRBD1; V: TRBV7-2
DNA: TGTGCCAGCAATCCACCGGCACTAGCGGGGGGGATTAGCACAGATACGCAGTATTTT; CDR3: CASNPPALAGGISTDTQYF; size: once; J: TRBJ2-3; D: TRBD2; V: TRBV11-2
DNA: TGCGCCAGCAGCTGGGTAGCGGGGAAGATATACAATGAGCAGTTCTTC; CDR3: CASSWVAGKIYNEQFF; size: NA; J: TRBJ2-1; D: TRBD2; V: TRBV5-1
DNA: TGTGCCAGCAGCCGAAACCGACAGGGCTACGAGCAGTACTTC; CDR3: CASSRNRQGYEQYF; size: NA; J: TRBJ2-7; D: TRBD1; V: TRBV6-5
DNA: TGTGCCTGGAGTGTAGGAGGGTCAGAGACCCAGTACTTC; CDR3: CAWSVGGSETQYF; size: NA; J: TRBJ2-5; D: NA; V: TRBV30
DNA: TGTGCCAGCAGTTGGGGACAGGGGGTTTCACCCCTCCACTTT; CDR3: CASSWGQGVSPLHF; size: NA; J: TRBJ1-6; D: TRBD1; V: TRBV27
DNA: TGTGCCAGCAGCTGGGGACAGGGGCGAGGAAACACCATATATTTT; CDR3: CASSWGQGRGNTIYF; size: NA; J: TRBJ1-3; D: TRBD1; V: TRBV7-2
DNA: TGTGCCAGCAGCTTCGGCCAGGGTGGCACAGATACGCAGTATTTT; CDR3: CASSFGQGGTDTQYF; size: NA; J: TRBJ2-3; D: NA; V: TRBV11-3
DNA: TGCGCCAGCAGCCCCCAAAGAGGGAGCAATCAGCCCCAGCATTTT; CDR3: CASSPQRGSNQPQHF; size: NA; J: TRBJ1-5; D: NA; V: TRBV4-1
DNA: TGTGCCACCCGGGGGGTTTTGGATGAAAAACTGTTTTTT; CDR3: CATRGVLDEKLFF; size: NA; J: TRBJ1-4; D: NA; V: TRBV6-6
DNA: TGCGCCAGCAGCCAAGTGTTAGACAACTCCTACGAGCAGTACTTC; CDR3: CASSQVLDNSYEQYF; size: NA; J: TRBJ2-7; D: NA; V: TRBV4-1
DNA: TGTGCCAGCAGCTTTGTGGTAGCGGAGTACCAAGAGACCCAGTACTTC; CDR3: CASSFVVAEYQETQYF; size: NA; J: TRBJ2-5; D: NA; V: TRBV7-9
DNA: TGTGCTAGTGTTGTAGAAGTCACCGGGGAGCTGTTTTTT; CDR3: CASVVEVTGELFF; size: NA; J: TRBJ2-2; D: NA; V: TRBV12-5
DNA: TGCGCCAGCAGCCGCCAATCGGACGGGGCCTACGAGCAGTACTTC; CDR3: CASSRQSDGAYEQYF; size: NA; J: TRBJ2-7; D: NA; V: TRBV4-3
DNA: TGTGCCAGCAGCTTGGAGGCGGGGGAGGGAGAGACCCAGTACTTC; CDR3: CASSLEAGEGETQYF; size: few; J: TRBJ2-5; D: TRBD2; V: TRBV5-4
DNA: TGTGCCAGCAGCTTAGGGCAGGGAGAAAAACTGTTTTTT; CDR3: CASSLGQGEKLFF; size: NA; J: TRBJ1-4; D: NA; V: TRBV11-2
DNA: TGTGCCAGCAGCCTCGAAGTTGGCAGAACCTACGAGCAGTACTTC; CDR3: CASSLEVGRTYEQYF; size: NA; J: TRBJ2-7; D: NA; V: TRBV27
DNA: TGCGCCACTGGGACAGGGGGCGTCTACAATGAGCAGTTCTTC; CDR3: CATGTGGVYNEQFF; size: NA; J: TRBJ2-1; D: TRBD1; V: TRBV4-1
DNA: TGTGCCAGCAACCGTTCCCCGCGGTCCTACAATGAGCAGTTCTTC; CDR3: CASNRSPRSYNEQFF; size: NA; J: TRBJ2-1; D: NA; V: TRBV12-1
DNA: TGTGCCAGCATTTACAGGGGAGGCACTGAAGCTTTCTTT; CDR3: CASIYRGGTEAFF; size: NA; J: TRBJ1-1; D: TRBD1; V: TRBV6-5
DNA: TGTGCCAGCAGTGAATGGGGGGATTCACCCCTCCACTTT; CDR3: CASSEWGDSPLHF; size: NA; J: TRBJ1-6; D: NA; V: TRBV6-1
DNA: TGCGCCAGCAGCCGAGCGGGGGCCGCGGGCAATGAGCAGTTCTTC; CDR3: CASSRAGAAGNEQFF; size: few; J: TRBJ2-1; D: TRBD2; V: TRBV5-1
DNA: TGTGCCAGCAGCTTACAGTTTGTGTCCTCTGGAAACACCATATATTTT; CDR3: CASSLQFVSSGNTIYF; size: NA; J: TRBJ1-3; D: NA; V: TRBV7-6
DNA: TGCGCCAGCAGCCCAACAGGAGAGGAGACCCAGTACTTC; CDR3: CASSPTGEETQYF; size: NA; J: TRBJ2-5; D: NA; V: TRBV4-1
DNA: TGTGCCACCAGCAGACGGACTAGGGCGCCCACAGATACGCAGTATTTT; CDR3: CATSRRTRAPTDTQYF; size: NA; J: TRBJ2-3; D: TRBD2; V: TRBV15
DNA: TGTGCCAGTAGTATGGCGGGGGAGGGTAATGAGCAGTTCTTC; CDR3: CASSMAGEGNEQFF; size: once; J: TRBJ2-1; D: TRBD2; V: TRBV19
DNA: TGTGCCAGCAGTTTTCCGGGGGGTGAAAAACTGTTTTTT; CDR3: CASSFPGGEKLFF; size: NA; J: TRBJ1-4; D: NA; V: TRBV27
DNA: TGTGCCAGTAGTTCCCGACTGGACAATCAGCCCCAGCATTTT; CDR3: CASSSRLDNQPQHF; size: NA; J: TRBJ1-5; D: NA; V: TRBV19
DNA: TGTGCCAGCAGCTATGGGAGCGGGGGGGGAAAAACCGGGGAGCTGTTTTTT; CDR3: CASSYGSGGGKTGELFF; size: NA; J: TRBJ2-2; D: TRBD2; V: TRBV11-2
DNA: TGCAGCGTTGATGGAAAGTTAGGGGGCTCGAACACCGGGGAGCTGTTTTTT; CDR3: CSVDGKLGGSNTGELFF; size: NA; J: TRBJ2-2; D: TRBD1; V: TRBV29-1
DNA: TGTGCCAGCAGTGACCAGGGGAGCACAGATACGCAGTATTTT; CDR3: CASSDQGSTDTQYF; size: NA; J: TRBJ2-3; D: NA; V: TRBV25-1
DNA: TGTGCCAGCAGTGACCAGACTAGCCCCACAGATACGCAGTATTTT; CDR3: CASSDQTSPTDTQYF; size: NA; J: TRBJ2-3; D: TRBD2; V: TRBV6-4
DNA: TGCGCCAGCAGCCTGCGGGCGGGGGGGCCCACAGATACGCAGTATTTT; CDR3: CASSLRAGGPTDTQYF; size: NA; J: TRBJ2-3; D: TRBD2; V: TRBV5-1